Listed below are T cell receptor beta chains from one sample, sequenced in a study of T-cell memory formation after mild COVID-19. TCRdb processed the 5' RACE reads anew with MiXCR; each CDR3 protein has one entry. The sample has some 290,000 distinct CDR3 sequences; around 16% are singletons. The sample taken for sequencing was PBMCs or a T cell subset sorted from them (not recorded which). The origin of the receptors is a young man who had mild COVID-19 (a few samples of this study predate the infection). Cell type and time point are not known. CDR3s include the opening cysteine and the closing phenylalanine or tryptophan. The D gene is left open where the match is weak. Clone size is shown for a subset of rows, as once, few, many or a class of expanded clone.

TRBV14	few	-	TRBJ2-5	CASSQEVVRETQYF	TGTGCCAGCAGCCAAGAGGTAGTCCGAGAGACCCAGTACTTC
TRBV11-2	-	-	TRBJ2-5	CASSEDGEETQYF	TGTGCCAGCAGCGAGGATGGCGAAGAGACCCAGTACTTC
TRBV29-1	few	-	TRBJ2-6	CSVSEGVIGANVLTF	TGCAGCGTTTCTGAGGGGGTTATTGGGGCCAACGTCCTGACTTTC
TRBV12-3/TRBV12-4	few	-	TRBJ2-2	CASSFRPRELFF	TGTGCCAGCAGTTTCCGGCCGAGGGAGCTGTTTTTT
TRBV2	-	TRBD1	TRBJ2-7	CASSEGQGWNEQYF	TGTGCCAGCAGTGAGGGACAGGGCTGGAACGAGCAGTACTTC
TRBV6-5	-	TRBD1	TRBJ1-6	CASSSDREDSPLHF	TGTGCCAGCAGTTCGGACAGGGAAGATTCACCCCTCCACTTT
TRBV12-3/TRBV12-4	few	TRBD1	TRBJ1-2	CASSGTGHGYTF	TGTGCCAGCTCCGGGACAGGCCACGGCTACACCTTC
TRBV3-1	-	-	TRBJ1-5	CASSQDNTGGLYSNQPQHF	TGTGCCAGCAGCCAAGACAACACCGGGGGACTCTATAGCAATCAGCCCCAGCATTTT
TRBV5-6	-	-	TRBJ1-1	CASSWTIMNTEAFF	TGTGCCAGCAGCTGGACAATTATGAACACTGAAGCTTTCTTT
TRBV12-3/TRBV12-4	many	-	TRBJ2-2	CASGDPGHRNTGELFF	TGTGCCAGCGGCGATCCGGGACACAGAAACACCGGGGAGCTGTTTTTT
TRBV18	few	-	TRBJ1-2	CASSLNTANYGYTF	TGTGCCAGCTCACTAAACACCGCTAACTATGGCTACACCTTC
TRBV6-6	-	-	TRBJ2-2	CASSYSRGKELFF	TGTGCCAGCAGTTACTCTAGGGGGAAAGAGCTGTTTTTT
TRBV7-2	few	TRBD2	TRBJ2-7	CASSFLAGDSYEQYF	TGTGCCAGCAGCTTCTTAGCGGGGGATTCCTACGAGCAGTACTTC
TRBV2	-	-	TRBJ2-1	CASTEGNEQFF	TGTGCCAGCACCGAGGGCAATGAGCAGTTCTTC
TRBV5-1	few	-	TRBJ2-7	CASSLGVVNEQYF	TGCGCCAGCAGCTTGGGAGTAGTCAACGAGCAGTACTTC
TRBV5-5	few	-	TRBJ2-3	CASSLISPRPLTQYF	TGTGCCAGCAGCTTGATCTCTCCCCGCCCCCTTACGCAGTATTTT
TRBV27	few	-	TRBJ2-7	CASSYPGQGGGEQYF	TGTGCCAGCAGTTACCCCGGGCAGGGGGGCGGCGAGCAGTACTTC
TRBV7-2	few	-	TRBJ1-1	CASSLVVQGAFF	TGTGCCAGCAGCTTAGTGGTTCAGGGAGCTTTCTTT
TRBV20-1	-	TRBD2	TRBJ2-7	CSAQTSGGGEQYF	TGCAGTGCCCAAACTAGCGGGGGTGGGGAGCAGTACTTC
TRBV7-3	many	-	TRBJ2-3	CASSLHALGGQDTQYF	TGTGCCAGCAGCTTACATGCGCTGGGGGGGCAAGATACGCAGTATTTT
TRBV20-1	few	-	TRBJ1-3	CSARDPMSGGNTIYF	TGCAGTGCTCGCGACCCTATGAGTGGTGGAAACACCATATATTTT
TRBV4-1	-	-	TRBJ1-1	CASSQEGSRTNTEAFF	TGCGCCAGCAGCCAAGAGGGGTCGCGGACGAACACTGAAGCTTTCTTT
TRBV12-3/TRBV12-4	few	TRBD1	TRBJ1-6	CASSLRTGTNSPLHF	TGTGCCAGCAGTTTAAGGACAGGGACAAATTCACCCCTCCACTTT
TRBV4-2	-	-	TRBJ2-3	CASSQVPPGDLTDTQYF	TGTGCCAGCAGCCAAGTCCCCCCGGGGGACCTCACAGATACGCAGTATTTT
TRBV4-1	-	TRBD1	TRBJ2-5	CASSRRNRGLSETQYF	TGCGCCAGCAGCCGAAGGAATAGGGGGCTTTCAGAGACCCAGTACTTC
TRBV4-1	few	-	TRBJ2-6	CASSQGGGVPSGANVLTF	TGCGCCAGCAGCCAAGGAGGGGGAGTACCCTCTGGGGCCAACGTCCTGACTTTC
TRBV13	few	-	TRBJ1-1	CASSFRGEGFNTEALF	TGTGCCAGCAGCTTTCGCGGTGAGGGTTTTAACACTGAAGCTTTATTT
TRBV6-5	-	-	TRBJ1-2	CASSDNNYGYTF	TGTGCCAGCAGTGACAACAACTATGGCTACACCTTC
TRBV28	-	-	TRBJ1-5	CASSLIDQPQHF	TGTGCCAGCAGTTTAATCGATCAGCCCCAGCATTTT
TRBV7-2	-	-	TRBJ1-2	CASSSSNYGYTF	TGTGCCAGCAGCTCCTCTAACTATGGCTACACCTTC
TRBV20-1	few	TRBD1	TRBJ1-2	CSARDALGDREVAYTF	TGCAGTGCTAGAGATGCTTTAGGGGACAGGGAAGTAGCCTACACCTTC
TRBV12-3/TRBV12-4	few	-	TRBJ2-2	CASSYAWSTGELFF	TGTGCCAGCAGTTATGCCTGGAGCACCGGGGAGCTGTTTTTT
TRBV6-1	-	TRBD1	TRBJ1-5	CASLDRLNQPQHF	TGTGCCAGCTTGGACAGGCTAAATCAGCCCCAGCATTTT
TRBV7-9	-	TRBD1	TRBJ1-4	CASSRGQGGINEKLFF	TGTGCCAGCAGCCGAGGACAGGGGGGAATTAATGAAAAACTGTTTTTT
TRBV7-9	-	-	TRBJ1-2	CASSPPVNYGYTF	TGTGCCAGCAGTCCTCCCGTTAACTATGGCTACACCTTC
TRBV19	-	TRBD1	TRBJ2-3	CASSDRGTTDTQYF	TGTGCCAGTAGTGACAGGGGAACCACAGATACGCAGTATTTT
TRBV5-1	-	TRBD1	TRBJ1-1	CASSLDWTGNAGSTEAFF	TGCGCCAGCAGCTTGGATTGGACAGGCAATGCCGGGTCCACTGAAGCTTTCTTT
TRBV5-1	few	TRBD1	TRBJ1-2	CASSPGQGWYGYTF	TGCGCCAGCAGCCCGGGACAGGGGTGGTATGGCTACACCTTC
TRBV27	few	TRBD1	TRBJ1-5	CASSHRADREDQPQHF	TGTGCCAGCAGCCACAGGGCCGACAGGGAGGATCAGCCCCAGCATTTT
TRBV7-9	many	-	TRBJ1-1	CASSFDGNTEAFF	TGTGCCAGCAGCTTTGACGGGAACACTGAAGCTTTCTTT
TRBV19	-	-	TRBJ1-5	CASSIARARVNQPQHF	TGTGCCAGTAGTATAGCACGGGCCAGGGTCAATCAGCCCCAGCATTTT
TRBV20-1	few	-	TRBJ2-2	CSAPKKRGAGELFF	TGCAGTGCTCCCAAAAAGAGGGGGGCCGGGGAGCTGTTTTTT
TRBV20-1	-	TRBD1	TRBJ2-3	CSARAAGGTDTQYF	TGCAGTGCTAGAGCGGCAGGGGGTACAGATACGCAGTATTTT
TRBV12-3/TRBV12-4	many	TRBD1	TRBJ2-1	CASRSGTDKVQFF	TGTGCCAGCAGGTCAGGGACAGATAAGGTGCAGTTCTTC
TRBV6-2/TRBV6-3	-	-	TRBJ2-5	CASRERWETQYF	TGTGCCAGCAGGGAGCGGTGGGAGACCCAGTACTTC
TRBV4-1	few	-	TRBJ1-6	CASSQEGQVSPLHF	TGCGCCAGCAGCCAAGAAGGGCAGGTTTCACCCCTCCACTTT
TRBV15	-	-	TRBJ2-1	CDTSSQGRNEQFF	TGTGACACCAGCAGCCAGGGACGCAATGAGCAGTTCTTC
TRBV4-3	-	-	TRBJ2-5	CASSQDSRSQETQYF	TGCGCCAGCAGCCAAGATTCCAGGTCACAAGAGACCCAGTACTTC